The source of this T cell receptor (beta chain) is a study of neurological immune-mediated disorders. Study-wide findings and caveats: Subjects shared no identical expanded-clone CDR3 amino acid sequences, suggesting private TCR-beta repertoires in all groups.

For the sorted libraries, over 950,000 CD4+ or CD8+ T cells were used. Germline V gene data show CDR1 as DFQATT and CDR2 as SNEGSKA (reference sequence). The J segment lost 2 bases and the V segment lost 3 bases, leaving 4 bases of the junction unmatched. The CDR3 has 16 amino acids. It was by 5'RACE with 10-nucleotide random UMIs that the cDNA was made. TCRdb redid the calling of the 5' RACE reads with MiXCR, one entry per CDR3 protein. The table shows approximately 40,000 distinct CDR3 sequences, with around 4.8% occurring only once. Many counts were recorded for this clonotype. What it binds is not known.

This clonotype was obtained from a man younger than 35 in good health. The chain employs TRBV20-1 and TRBJ1-6, with TRBD1 identical over 10 bases. The source material was CD4+ T cells from blood. The CDR3 here is CSARGDRGTYNSPLHF. CDR3 bases: TGCAGTGCTAGGGGGGACAGGGGCACCTATAATTCACCCCTCCACTTT.